The 24 T cell receptor beta chains in this list originate from one sample, sequenced in a study of blood T cell repertoires in COVID-19. TCRdb's copy holds only in-frame clones and misses some; the assay was immunoSEQ multiplex PCR. The top ten clones hold 7.5% of a sample with approximately 190,000 clones, around 81% of them seen once. The sample consisted of PBMCs or T cells enriched from blood (not recorded which). These receptors were obtained from a man between 40 and 49 years old who had recovered from COVID-19.

This clone has just a few counts. This chain joins TRBV4-1 and TRBJ1-2; D ambiguous. Germline V gene data show CDR1 as MGHRA and CDR2 as YSYEKL. V was trimmed by 4 bases and J by 0 bases, leaving 12 bases between them. This CDR3 region has 15 residues. The CDR3 DNA follows: TGCGCCAGCAGCCCGATAGTGGCGGCTAACTATGGCTACACCTTC. Encoded protein: CASSPIVAANYGYTF.

The chain uses TRBV7-2 and TRBJ1-6; TRBD1 matches 8 bases. Germline lookup yields CDR1 SGHTA and CDR2 FQGNSA. J gave up 0 bases and V 5 bases, and 3 bases lay outside the gene matches. The CDR3 sequence is 16 residues long. The CDR3: CASSSTGGSYNSPLHF. In DNA, the CDR3 is TGTGCCAGCAGCAGCACAGGGGGCTCCTATAATTCACCCCTCCACTTT. The full variable domain, with the rest looked up from reference TRBV7-2 and TRBJ1-6, is GAGVSQSPSNKVTEKGKDVELRCDPISGHTALYWYRQSLGQGLEFLIYFQGNSAPDKSGLPSDRFSAERTGGSVSTLTIQRTQQEDSAVYLCASSSTGGSYNSPLHFGNGTRLTVT.

The CDR3 is CASSRLAGEAFF. The CDR3 DNA sequence: TGTGCCAGCAGCCGACTGGCGGGAGAAGCTTTCTTT. This chain links TRBV2 with TRBJ1-1; no reliable D call. This CDR3 region has 12 residues. V was cut by 6 bases and J by 8 bases, with 13 bases left in between. In germline, CDR1 is SNHLY, CDR2 FYNNEI.

The chain recombines TRBV5-4 with TRBJ2-1; 11 positions agree with TRBD2. J lost 3 bases, V lost 4 bases, and 3 bases had no gene match. The CDR3 runs to 15 residues. CDR1 and CDR2 (germline): SGHNT, YYREEE (reference sequence). The CDR3 reads CASSRLAGSYNEQFF. As DNA, the CDR3 is TGTGCCAGCAGCCGACTAGCGGGGAGCTACAATGAGCAGTTCTTC. The full variable domain, rest sourced from reference TRBV5-4 and TRBJ2-1, is ETGVTQSPTHLIKTRGQQVTLRCSSQSGHNTVSWYQQALGQGPQFIFQYYREEENGRGNFPPRFSGLQFPNYSSELNVNALELDDSALYLCASSRLAGSYNEQFFGPGTRLTVL.

The chain combines TRBV5-1 with TRBJ2-3; the D gene is possibly TRBD2 (5 bases). There are 12 residues in the CDR3. V lost 4 bases to trimming and J lost 8 bases, with 11 bases between them. Germline V gene data show CDR1 as SGHRS and CDR2 as YFSETQ. CDR3 DNA: TGCGCCAGCAGCCTAAATCGGGGTACGCAGTATTTT. Translated: CASSLNRGTQYF.

The V and J genes are TRBV2 and TRBJ1-2; 8 bases agree with TRBD1. Germline CDR1 and CDR2: SNHLY and FYNNEI. Trimming took 7 bases from V and 1 from J; bases not matched to a gene: 23. The CDR3 runs to 20 residues. This CDR3 is CASIPPWSLGQALLNYGYTF. Written as DNA, the CDR3 is TGTGCCAGCATCCCACCTTGGAGCCTGGGACAGGCCTTACTTAACTATGGCTACACCTTC.

The chain couples TRBV7-2 to TRBJ1-5; 7 bases align to TRBD1. Per the germline V gene, CDR1 is SGHTA and CDR2 is FQGNSA. The CDR3 is 17 residues long. J was trimmed by 2 bases and V by 5 bases; bases with no gene match: 12. CDR3 loop: CASSLRDSPSRNQPQHF. The CDR3 DNA reads as TGTGCCAGCAGCCTGCGGGACAGCCCAAGCCGCAATCAGCCCCAGCATTTT.

V usage is TRBV12-3 or TRBV12-4 and J usage is TRBJ1-6; a weak D match, TRBD1 (5 bases). The CDR3 length is 13 residues. Trimming removed 3 bases at V and 8 bases at J, with 8 bases between. The CDR3 spells CASSFRVDSPLHF. The CDR3 DNA reads TGTGCCAGCAGTTTCAGGGTAGATTCACCCCTCCACTTT.

This clone has just a few counts. The chain recombines TRBV2 with TRBJ1-6; possible D gene TRBD1, 5 bases. CDR3 length equals 14 residues. V was shortened by 6 bases and J by 9 bases, with 15 bases between the two germline ends. Germline assignment: CDR1 SNHLY and CDR2 FYNNEI. The CDR3 region has the DNA TGTGCCAGCAGCGGGCGGGGGACTAGTTCACCCCTCCACTTT. It codes for CASSGRGTSSPLHF.

The chain employs TRBV5-4 and TRBJ1-2, with D maybe TRBD1 (6 bases). V was cut by 3 bases and J by 12 bases, with 15 bases left in between. Germline V gene data show CDR1 as SGHNT and CDR2 as YYREEE (reference sequence). The CDR3 spans 12 residues. The CDR3, as DNA: TGTGCCAGCAGCTCGGCGGGAGGGGGAGACACCTTC. Translation gives CASSSAGGGDTF.

The chain uses TRBV5-4 and TRBJ1-2; 10 bases are a match to TRBD1. The germline CDR1 and CDR2 sequences are SGHNT and YYREEE (reference sequence). V shed 0 bases and J 3 bases; nucleotides not matched to a gene: 5. The CDR3 has 16 residues. CDR3: CASSLGFGTGDYGYTF. CDR3 DNA: TGTGCCAGCAGCTTGGGGTTCGGGACAGGGGACTATGGCTACACCTTC.

The chain uses TRBV19 and TRBJ1-3; TRBD1 matches at 10 bases. The J segment lost 5 bases and the V segment lost 9 bases, leaving 4 bases of the junction unmatched. Germline V gives CDR1 LNHDA, CDR2 SQIVND (reference sequence). This CDR3 is built from 13 residues. CDR3 residues: CASRQGARNTIYF. For the CDR3, the DNA is TGTGCCAGCAGACAGGGGGCTAGAAACACCATATATTTT. The full variable domain, rest sourced from reference TRBV19 and TRBJ1-3, is DGGITQSPKYLFRKEGQNVTLSCEQNLNHDAMYWYRQDPGQGLRLIYYSQIVNDFQKGDIAEGYSVSREKKESFPLTVTSAQKNPTAFYLCASRQGARNTIYFGEGSWLTVV.

The gene calls are TRBV5-4 and TRBJ2-5; possibly TRBD1 for D (6 bases). The CDR3 sequence is 15 residues long. Germline V gene sequence: CDR1 SGHNT, CDR2 YYREEE (reference sequence). Trimming removed 1 base from V and 4 bases from J, with 14 bases in between. The CDR3 loop is CASSLKQGGRETQYF. CDR3 DNA: TGTGCCAGCAGCTTGAAACAGGGTGGACGAGAGACCCAGTACTTC.

V gene TRBV6-5 combines with J gene TRBJ1-2; 8 nucleotides agree with TRBD1. The germline gives CDR1 MNHEY, CDR2 SVGAGI. This CDR3 region has 15 residues. J gave up 6 bases and V 2 bases, and 8 bases lay outside the gene matches. As DNA, the CDR3 is TGTGCCAGCAGTTACCCCGGACAGGGCGCTAATGGCTACACCTTC. This codes for CASSYPGQGANGYTF.

This clone was counted between two and nine times. The J gene is TRBJ1-2, the V gene TRBV19, with D hard to call. CDR3 length equals 14 residues. V gave up 4 bases and J gave up 0 bases, with 9 bases separating them. Germline CDR1 is LNHDA and CDR2 is SQIVND (reference sequence). CDR3 protein: CASSTLKANYGYTF. CDR3 nucleotides: TGTGCCAGTAGTACACTCAAAGCTAACTATGGCTACACCTTC.

This clone was seen once. V is TRBV4-1 and J is TRBJ2-1; TRBD2 aligns across 7 bases. Losses at the gene ends were 2 bases for V and 7 bases for J; bases not matched to a gene: 17. CDR1 is MGHRA, CDR2 YSYEKL, per germline. This CDR3 comprises 18 residues. The CDR3 nucleotides read TGCGCCAGCAGCCAACCAGCTGCTAAAGGGAGGGATGGGAATGAGCAGTTCTTC. Translating it yields CASSQPAAKGRDGNEQFF.

The genes are TRBV7-9 and TRBJ2-7; 7 bases match TRBD1. Germline CDR1 is SEHNR and CDR2 is FQNEAQ (reference sequence). The CDR3 sequence is 16 residues long. The junction had 8 bases not matched to a gene; V was cut back by 1 base and J by 2 bases. The chain's CDR3 is CASSLGDRVRAYEQYF. The CDR3 DNA is TGTGCCAGCAGCTTAGGAGACAGGGTCAGGGCCTACGAGCAGTACTTC. Based on the CDR3 plus reference TRBV7-9 and TRBJ2-7, the full variable domain is DTGVSQNPRHKITKRGQNVTFRCDPISEHNRLYWYRQTLGQGPEFLTYFQNEAQLEKSRLLSDRFSAERPKGSFSTLEIQRTEQGDSAMYLCASSLGDRVRAYEQYFGPGTRLTVT.

The rearrangement links TRBV2 to TRBJ1-5; 7 bases line up with TRBD1. Germline V CDR1 and CDR2: SNHLY, FYNNEI. This CDR3 is 13 amino acids long. The ends lost 5 bases at V and 4 bases at J; junction bases unmatched: 2. CDR3: CASSPDRNQPQHF. The DNA of the CDR3 is TGTGCCAGCAGTCCGGACAGGAATCAGCCCCAGCATTTT.

This chain uses TRBV7-2 with TRBJ2-7; tentatively, D is TRBD2 (6 bases). Germline lookup yields CDR1 SGHTA and CDR2 FQGNSA. The CDR3 has 16 residues. Trimming cost V 5 bases and J 8 bases, with 25 bases left between them. CDR3 amino acids: CASSLYHGGGPLKQYF. The CDR3 coding sequence is TGTGCCAGCAGCCTATACCACGGTGGAGGGCCGCTCAAGCAGTACTTC.

Note on this clone: The identical CDR3 is also encoded by other nucleotide sequences in the sample. This chain links TRBV6-5 with TRBJ1-1; 7 nucleotides align to TRBD1. V gave up 2 bases and J gave up 0 bases; unmatched junction bases: 3. The CDR3 totals 15 residues. The germline CDR1 and CDR2 sequences are MNHEY and SVGAGI. CDR3: CASSYGTGVNTEAFF. The CDR3 DNA reads as TGTGCCAGCAGTTACGGCACAGGGGTGAACACTGAAGCTTTCTTT.

This clone was seen a handful of times. V is TRBV18 and J is TRBJ1-5; D unresolved. The V gene's germline CDR1 is KGHSH and CDR2 LQKENI. This CDR3 is built from 15 residues. The V end was cut by 2 bases, the J end by 3 bases, with 11 bases between. The CDR3 sequence: CASSPGEGLNQPQHF. CDR3 in DNA: TGTGCCAGCTCACCAGGTGAAGGACTCAATCAGCCCCAGCATTTT.

The chain is built from TRBV9 and TRBJ2-6; 13 bases match TRBD2. This CDR3 comprises 19 residues. Germline loops: CDR1 SGDLS, CDR2 YYNGEE. Trimming took 2 bases from V and 2 from J; bases not matched to a gene: 7. The chain's CDR3 is CASSVVPGTSGAGANVLTF. The CDR3 region has the DNA TGTGCCAGCAGCGTGGTCCCCGGGACTAGCGGGGCTGGGGCCAACGTCCTGACTTTC.

This clone came up once. The V gene is TRBV27, the J gene TRBJ1-3; 9 bases align to TRBD1. V shed 4 bases, J shed 4 bases, and the junction held 5 bases outside the gene matches. The CDR3 contains 15 residues. Germline-derived CDR1 and CDR2 are MNHEY and SMNVEV (reference sequence). The DNA for the CDR3 is TGTGCCAGCAGTTCCCTGGACAGGGGAGGAAACACCATATATTTT. Amino acids: CASSSLDRGGNTIYF.

In this sample, this clone turned up once. The chain has TRBV18 and TRBJ1-1; 7 nucleotides match TRBD1. CDR1 is KGHSH, CDR2 LQKENI, per germline. The CDR3 length is 14 residues. The ends lost 1 base at V and 7 bases at J; junction bases unmatched: 6. The CDR3 bases are TGTGCCAGCTCACCACAGGGGACAGCCCATGAAGCTTTCTTT. Translated: CASSPQGTAHEAFF.